This is a list of T cell receptor beta chains from one sample in a study of cytomegalovirus exposure and HLA in healthy donors. Measured with immunoSEQ multiplex PCR; TCRdb has only the in-frame clones, and not every one. The profile shows 70,000 to 75,000 clones, approximately 93% of them singletons. The source material was PBMCs. The source is a man in his late teens or twenties in good health and CMV-seropositive. Each CDR3 is given with its conserved first and last residue. Fields, in order: V gene, D gene, CDR3 protein. A D gene is named only where the DNA matches it firmly.

v_call: TRBV2; d_call: .; cdr3_aa: CAIDMDDGNTIYF
v_call: TRBV11-3; d_call: TRBD1; cdr3_aa: CASSLGQGADDDPYEQYF
v_call: TRBV29-1; d_call: .; cdr3_aa: CSVDLAFF
v_call: TRBV5-1; d_call: .; cdr3_aa: CASSLEGGEQPQHF
v_call: TRBV7-2; d_call: TRBD2; cdr3_aa: CASSLALAAPYNEQFF
v_call: TRBV5-1; d_call: .; cdr3_aa: CASSFRLGNEQFF
v_call: TRBV18; d_call: .; cdr3_aa: CASSEQGGSTDTQYF
v_call: TRBV10-3; d_call: TRBD1; cdr3_aa: CAISELTGGNQPQHF
v_call: TRBV7-9; d_call: .; cdr3_aa: CASSLAHGSPAFF
v_call: TRBV5-4; d_call: .; cdr3_aa: CASSLDRVSGNTIYF
v_call: TRBV9; d_call: .; cdr3_aa: CASSGGLAEETQYF
v_call: TRBV5-1; d_call: .; cdr3_aa: CASSLATGETGELFF
v_call: TRBV4-1; d_call: .; cdr3_aa: CASSQDVGSNQPQHF
v_call: TRBV19; d_call: TRBD2; cdr3_aa: CAVAPSGDSYEQYF
v_call: TRBV11-2; d_call: .; cdr3_aa: CASTLGRNSYEQYF